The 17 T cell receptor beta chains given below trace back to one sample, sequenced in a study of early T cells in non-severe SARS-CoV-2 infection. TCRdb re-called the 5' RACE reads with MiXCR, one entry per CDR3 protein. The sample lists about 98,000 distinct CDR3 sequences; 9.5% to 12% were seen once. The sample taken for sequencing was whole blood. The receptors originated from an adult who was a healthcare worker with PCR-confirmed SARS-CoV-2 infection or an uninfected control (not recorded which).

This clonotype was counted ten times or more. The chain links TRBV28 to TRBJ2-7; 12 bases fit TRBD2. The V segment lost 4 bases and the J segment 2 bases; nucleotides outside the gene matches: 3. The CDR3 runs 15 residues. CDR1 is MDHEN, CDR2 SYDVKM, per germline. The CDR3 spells CASSSRLAGAYEQYF. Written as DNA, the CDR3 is TGTGCCAGCAGTTCCCGACTAGCGGGAGCCTACGAGCAGTACTTC.

CDR3 sequence reads: CASSSQGVTEAFF. The CDR3 DNA follows: TGCGCCAGCAGTTCGCAGGGGGTTACTGAAGCTTTCTTT. The chain carries TRBV5-1 and TRBJ1-1; 7 positions match TRBD1. Unmatched junction bases numbered 6, after V lost 5 bases and J lost 5 bases. Germline loops: CDR1 SGHRS, CDR2 YFSETQ. This CDR3 spans 13 amino acids. Together with reference TRBV5-1 and TRBJ1-1, the CDR3 gives the full variable domain: KAGVTQTPRYLIKTRGQQVTLSCSPISGHRSVSWYQQTPGQGLQFLFEYFSETQRNKGNFPGRFSGRQFSNSRSEMNVSTLELGDSALYLCASSSQGVTEAFFGQGTRLTVV.

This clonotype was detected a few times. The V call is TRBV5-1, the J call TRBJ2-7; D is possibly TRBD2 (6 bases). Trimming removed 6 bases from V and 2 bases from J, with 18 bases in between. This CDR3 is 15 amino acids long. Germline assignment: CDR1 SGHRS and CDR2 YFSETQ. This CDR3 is CASTLGGTSTYEQYF. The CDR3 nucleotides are TGCGCCAGCACCCTTGGAGGGACTTCCACCTACGAGCAGTACTTC.

Here the CDR3 reads CASTFPGHQETQYF. The CDR3 nucleotides are TGTGCCAGCACCTTCCCCGGGCACCAAGAGACCCAGTACTTC. This chain joins TRBV6-5 and TRBJ2-5; D is unclear. V dropped 7 bases and J dropped 0 bases, with 12 bases sitting between them. Germline values: CDR1 MNHEY, CDR2 SVGAGI. The CDR3 contains 14 residues.

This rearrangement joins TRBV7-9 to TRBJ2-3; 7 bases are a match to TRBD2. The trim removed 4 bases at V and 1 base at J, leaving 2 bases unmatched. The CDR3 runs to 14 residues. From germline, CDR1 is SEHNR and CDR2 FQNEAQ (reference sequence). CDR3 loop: CASSSRGGTDTQYF. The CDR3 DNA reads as TGTGCCAGCAGCTCACGGGGGGGCACAGATACGCAGTATTTT. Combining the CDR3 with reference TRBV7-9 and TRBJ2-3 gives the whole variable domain DTGVSQNPRHKITKRGQNVTFRCDPISEHNRLYWYRQTLGQGPEFLTYFQNEAQLEKSRLLSDRFSAERPKGSFSTLEIQRTEQGDSAMYLCASSSRGGTDTQYFGPGTRLTVL.

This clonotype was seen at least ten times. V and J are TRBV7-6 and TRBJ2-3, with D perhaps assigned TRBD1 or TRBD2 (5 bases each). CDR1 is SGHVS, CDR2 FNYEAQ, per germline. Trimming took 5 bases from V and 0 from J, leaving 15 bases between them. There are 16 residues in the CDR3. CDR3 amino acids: CASSGTGTLSTDTQYF. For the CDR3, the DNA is TGTGCCAGCAGCGGAACCGGGACGCTTAGCACAGATACGCAGTATTTT.

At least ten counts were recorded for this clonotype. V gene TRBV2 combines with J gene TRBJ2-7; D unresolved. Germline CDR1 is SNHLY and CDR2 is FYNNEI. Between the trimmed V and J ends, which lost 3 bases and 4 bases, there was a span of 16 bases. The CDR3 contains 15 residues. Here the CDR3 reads CASSDRQIVHYEQYF. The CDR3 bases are TGTGCCAGCAGTGATAGGCAGATCGTCCATTACGAGCAGTACTTC.

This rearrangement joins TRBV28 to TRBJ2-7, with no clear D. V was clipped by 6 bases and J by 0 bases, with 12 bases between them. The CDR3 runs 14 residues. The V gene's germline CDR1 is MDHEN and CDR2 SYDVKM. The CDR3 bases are TGTGCCAGCAGCTCGAGGTACAGCTCCTACGAGCAGTACTTC. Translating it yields CASSSRYSSYEQYF. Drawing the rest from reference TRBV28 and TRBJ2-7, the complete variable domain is DVKVTQSSRYLVKRTGEKVFLECVQDMDHENMFWYRQDPGLGLRLIYFSYDVKMKEKGDIPEGYSVSREKKERFSLILESASTNQTSMYLCASSSRYSSYEQYFGPGTRLTVT.

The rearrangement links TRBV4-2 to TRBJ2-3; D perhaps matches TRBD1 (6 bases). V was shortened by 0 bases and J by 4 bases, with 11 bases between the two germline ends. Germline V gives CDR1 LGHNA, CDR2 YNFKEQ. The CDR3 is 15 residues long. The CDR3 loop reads CASSQEFQGPDTQYF. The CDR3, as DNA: TGTGCCAGCAGCCAAGAGTTTCAGGGGCCAGATACGCAGTATTTT.

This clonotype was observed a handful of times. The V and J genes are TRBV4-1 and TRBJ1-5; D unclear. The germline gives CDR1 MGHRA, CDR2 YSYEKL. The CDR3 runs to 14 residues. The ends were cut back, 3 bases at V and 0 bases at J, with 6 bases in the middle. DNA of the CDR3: TGCGCCAGCAGCCAGCTCTATAGCAATCAGCCCCAGCATTTT. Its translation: CASSQLYSNQPQHF.

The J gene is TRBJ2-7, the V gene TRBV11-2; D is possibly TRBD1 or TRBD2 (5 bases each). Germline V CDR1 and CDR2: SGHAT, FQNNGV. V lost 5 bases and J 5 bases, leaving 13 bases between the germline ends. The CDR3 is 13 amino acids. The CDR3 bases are TGTGCCAGCAGCCCACGGGAAGGGGACGAGCAGTACTTC. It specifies CASSPREGDEQYF.

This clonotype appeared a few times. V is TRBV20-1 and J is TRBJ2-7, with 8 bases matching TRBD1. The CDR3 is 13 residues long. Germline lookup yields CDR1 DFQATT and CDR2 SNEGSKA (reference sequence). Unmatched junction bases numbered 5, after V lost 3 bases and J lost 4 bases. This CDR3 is CSARVRGLYEQYF. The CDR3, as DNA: TGCAGTGCTAGGGTCAGGGGGCTATACGAGCAGTACTTC.

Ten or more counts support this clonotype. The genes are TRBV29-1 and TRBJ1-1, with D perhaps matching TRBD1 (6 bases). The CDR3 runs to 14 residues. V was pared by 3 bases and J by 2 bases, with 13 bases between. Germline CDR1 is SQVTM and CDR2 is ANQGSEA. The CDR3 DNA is TGCAGCGTTGAGGACGGGACAAGCAACACTGAAGCTTTCTTT. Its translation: CSVEDGTSNTEAFF.

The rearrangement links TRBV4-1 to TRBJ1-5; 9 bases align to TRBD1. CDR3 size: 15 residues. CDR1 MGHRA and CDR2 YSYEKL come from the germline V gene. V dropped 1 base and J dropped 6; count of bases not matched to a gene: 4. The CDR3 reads CASSQAGTGTQPQHF. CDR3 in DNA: TGCGCCAGCAGCCAAGCCGGGACAGGGACTCAGCCCCAGCATTTT.

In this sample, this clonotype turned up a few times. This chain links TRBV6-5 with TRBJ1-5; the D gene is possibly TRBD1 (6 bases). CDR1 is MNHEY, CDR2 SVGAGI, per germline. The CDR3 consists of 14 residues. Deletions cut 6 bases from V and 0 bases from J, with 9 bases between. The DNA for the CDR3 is TGTGCCAGCAGGAGGGACACTAGCAATCAGCCCCAGCATTTT. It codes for CASRRDTSNQPQHF.

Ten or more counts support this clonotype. CDR3 protein: CASSSSGGAGRETQYF. Here the CDR3 DNA reads TGTGCCAGCAGCTCAAGCGGGGGAGCGGGAAGGGAGACCCAGTACTTC. This chain joins TRBV9 and TRBJ2-5; 8 bases agree with TRBD2. The length of the CDR3 is 16 residues. Germline trimming cut 4 bases from V and 5 bases from J; bases unmatched to any gene: 13. The germline V gene encodes CDR1 SGDLS and CDR2 YYNGEE.

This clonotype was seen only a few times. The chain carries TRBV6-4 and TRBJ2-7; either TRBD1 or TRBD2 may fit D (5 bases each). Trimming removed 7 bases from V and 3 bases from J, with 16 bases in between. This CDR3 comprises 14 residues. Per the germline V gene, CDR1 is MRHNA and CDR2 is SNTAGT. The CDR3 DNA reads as TGTGCCAGCACAGGACAAACCGGGATCTACGAGCAGTACTTC. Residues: CASTGQTGIYEQYF.